This T cell receptor beta chain was sequenced for a study of blood T cells in healthy people across ages (dated by TCRdb to between 2015 and 2017). Notes on the research overall: In model experiments, roughly one uniquely barcoded TCR beta cDNA molecule per two T cells was captured by template switching. The study measured age-related changes in TCR beta repertoire diversity using deep sequencing normalized with unique cDNA molecular identifiers. The donors were split into four age groups: young (average 16 years), middle-aged (over 35), aged (about 62) and long-lived (approximately 80). To avoid experimental bias, donors of different ages were randomly spread across the sequencing lanes. Using the same blood draw, the study looked at two additional independent replicas of 1 million unique cDNA reads for two donors, one aged 18 to 30 and the other aged 80 or older. General findings and caveats noted by the study authors: Because donor CMV infection status was unknown, age-related changes in expanded clonotypes were potentially confounded. Estimates of total diversity based on one million sequenced T cells were considered lower bounds and underestimates. Bulk unsorted PBMC profiling prevented conclusive comparison of naive and antigen-experienced compartments. Observed TCR beta diversity per million T cells fell roughly linearly with age, and a significant reduction was already apparent by age roughly 40. Compared with the aged group, the long-lived group had more naive CD4+ T cells, fewer expanded clones and increased TCR diversity, suggesting age selection. The percentage of naive T cells measured by flow cytometry correlated strongly with observed TCR beta diversity.

The protocol used for the library was 5' RACE. For sequencing, an Illumina HiSeq 2500 was employed. A second PCR of roughly 6 to 11 cycles was run with a J-beta primer mix and a sample-barcoded 5' primer. A template-switch 5' adaptor carrying 12 random nucleotides introduced a unique molecular identifier onto each TCR beta cDNA molecule. Each sample yielded at least 2.5 million CDR3-containing paired-end reads. First-strand cDNA synthesis was performed from all RNA using the Mint cDNA synthesis kit, with priming by a TRBC-specific oligonucleotide. After uracil-DNA glycosylase treatment, a first 18-cycle PCR used universal primers M1SS and BC2_uni_R on all cDNA. On the study's bioinformatics: For normalization, 1 million high-quality reads were randomly selected from each sample, with every read carrying a distinct molecular identifier. Instead of being binned into consensus sequences, reads with shared molecular identifiers were discarded. MiTCR, set to a Q25 quality threshold and the strictest error-elimination algorithm, was used for CDR3 identification, clonotype clustering and error correction. A nonparametric unseen species model using Euler transformation provided a lower-bound estimate of total TCR beta diversity. TCRdb ran its own pipeline on the public reads, namely fastp trimming at Q25 and MiXCR clone calling, and kept in-frame beta chains. CDR3 protein sequences are deduplicated, and each keeps its most common genes and DNA. In this record, the V and J calls reflect TCRdb's handling and not the investigators' own analysis. Counted in this sample were about 940,000 distinct CDR3 sequences; about 48% of them appeared once. Of the sample, around an eighth is held by the ten largest clones.

Turning to this clonotype: It lacks a known antigen. No qualities accompany the bases; no much larger clone lies one base away.

CDR1 and CDR2, looked up from the germline V gene, are SQVTM and ANQGSEA. V drops 7 bases and J drops 5 bases, leaving 6 bases in between. From its cysteine to its phenylalanine, the CDR3 spans 10 amino acids. Just CDR3 DNA is preserved here, 30 bases in frame from base 1. Systemically healthy Caucasian individuals from Russia, 39 in total and aged about 6 to 90 years, were included as donors. Ten milliliters of peripheral blood were drawn from each donor into EDTA-treated Vacutainer tubes. Ficoll-Paque density-gradient centrifugation was used to isolate PBMCs, with at least 6 million per sample. Total RNA, at least 6 micrograms per sample, was extracted from PBMCs with Trizol reagent. For every donor, flow cytometry on a PBMC aliquot measured the percentage of naive CD45RAhigh/CD27high T cells.

This clonotype originated in a man aged 30 to 39 in good health. The sample consisted of blood. The sequence joins TRBV29-1 to TRBJ2-1, with no reliable assignment of the D segment. The DNA reads as follows: TGCAGCGGCACAAACAATGAGCAGTTCTTC. Its product reads: CSGTNNEQFF.